This T cell receptor beta chain was sequenced in a study of blood T cell dynamics during melanoma immunotherapy. Study details: Metastatic melanoma patients received first-line pembrolizumab or nivolumab plus ipilimumab.

The time point denotes: pre-treatment baseline. Blood was drawn before treatment and at week 3 after checkpoint blockade. Response was assessed by RECIST 1.1 at 12 weeks, except two rapid progressors. The CDR3 covers 14 residues. The V segment lost 4 bases and the J segment 9 bases; nucleotides outside the gene matches: 7. Germline V gives CDR1 SNHLY, CDR2 FYNNEI. Only in-frame clones appear in the TCRdb table, and some are missing; sequencing was by immunoSEQ multiplex PCR. The sample lists roughly 14,000 clones; 70% to 90% were seen once. The rearrangement links TRBV2 to TRBJ2-1, with TRBD1 matching 9 bases. The TCR comes from a human donor with melanoma. The input for sequencing was blood, taken from a patient treated with checkpoint blockade. In nucleotides, the CDR3 is TGTGCCAGCAGTGTTGGGACAGGGATCGGTGAGCAGTTCTTC. It translates to CASSVGTGIGEQFF.